These 21 T cell receptor beta chains came from one sample sequenced in a study of Graves' ophthalmopathy and Graves' hyperthyroidism. The study amplified TCR beta CDR3 regions using RNA transcripts. Second-round multiplex PCR followed a first-round RT-PCR using HTBI primers. TCRdb used MiXCR to reprocess the multiplex PCR reads, holding one entry per CDR3 protein. The sample consists of about 380,000 distinct CDR3 sequences, 15% of them appearing once. Sequencing was carried out using peripheral blood. The receptor source for this set is a woman younger than 30 with stable Graves' hyperthyroidism.

This sequence joins TRBV18 and TRBJ2-7; possible D gene TRBD2, 6 bases. The germline CDR1 and CDR2 sequences are KGHSH and LQKENI. CDR3 length: 15 residues. V was clipped by 6 bases and J by 2 bases, with 17 bases between them. In DNA, the CDR3 is TGTGCCAGCTCCCCCCGGGGGACGGGACCCTACGAGCAGTACTTC. As protein: CASSPRGTGPYEQYF.

This clonotype has ten or more counts. V and J are TRBV15 and TRBJ2-5, with 8 nucleotides matching TRBD2. The J segment lost 2 bases and the V segment lost 5 bases, leaving 10 bases of the junction unmatched. CDR3 length: 16 amino acids. Per the germline V gene, CDR1 is LNHNV and CDR2 is YYDKDF (reference sequence). The DNA of the CDR3 is TGTGCCACCAGCGCCCAGAAGGCTAGCGGGCAAGAGACCCAGTACTTC. This codes for CATSAQKASGQETQYF.

In its sample, this clonotype was seen many times. This chain uses TRBV6-1 with TRBJ2-2, with 8 bases matching TRBD1. J lost 3 bases, V lost 11 bases, and 8 bases had no gene match. CDR3 length: 14 residues. CDR1 and CDR2 from the germline V gene are MNHNS and SASEGT. This CDR3 is CAGGSGGDTGELFF. The CDR3 nucleotides read TGTGCCGGGGGGTCAGGGGGCGACACCGGGGAGCTGTTTTTT.

With regard to this clonotype: No conserved phenylalanine or tryptophan ends this CDR3, so it is likely a read error. The rearrangement joins TRBV12-3 or TRBV12-4 to TRBJ1-1; perhaps TRBD1 as D (5 bases). The CDR3 is 13 residues long. Trimming shortened V by 8 bases and J by 2 bases, and 12 bases separated the two germline ends. The CDR3 DNA sequence: TGTGCCAGCTGCCTAACAGGAAACACTGAAGCTTTCGTT. It is translated as CASCLTGNTEAFV.

This chain uses TRBV19 with TRBJ2-7; a possible D gene is TRBD2 (5 bases). The CDR3 extends over 13 amino acids. The ends were cut back, 5 bases at V and 3 bases at J, with 11 bases in the middle. Germline V gene sequence: CDR1 LNHDA, CDR2 SQIVND (reference sequence). The CDR3 bases are TGTGCCAGTAGTGACGGACTTGACTACGAGCAGTACTTC. Encoded protein: CASSDGLDYEQYF.

This clonotype was seen repeatedly, ten times or more. The rearrangement joins TRBV7-2 to TRBJ2-7; 12 bases are shared with TRBD2. The CDR3 covers 15 residues. Germline trimming cut 5 bases from V and 2 bases from J; bases unmatched to any gene: 4. Germline CDR1 is SGHTA and CDR2 is FQGNSA. This chain's CDR3 is CASSRLAGEAYEQYF. In DNA, the CDR3 is TGTGCCAGCAGCCGACTAGCGGGGGAAGCCTACGAGCAGTACTTC. The full variable domain, in which reference TRBV7-2 and TRBJ2-7 provide the parts outside the CDR3, is GAGVSQSPSNKVTEKGKDVELRCDPISGHTALYWYRQSLGQGLEFLIYFQGNSAPDKSGLPSDRFSAERTGGSVSTLTIQRTQQEDSAVYLCASSRLAGEAYEQYFGPGTRLTVT.

This clonotype was recorded many times. The chain joins TRBV5-1 to TRBJ2-7; perhaps TRBD1 as D (5 bases). Germline CDR1 SGHRS, CDR2 YFSETQ. This CDR3 comprises 15 residues. Trimming stripped 4 bases from V and 0 bases from J, with 14 bases between. The CDR3 here is CASSDKGSGSYEQYF. CDR3 DNA sequence: TGCGCCAGCAGCGATAAGGGGTCCGGCTCCTACGAGCAGTACTTC.

In its sample, this clonotype was seen many times. This sequence joins TRBV20-1 and TRBJ1-2, with TRBD1 matching 7 bases. The CDR3 spans 13 residues. V was pared by 6 bases and J by 3 bases, with 7 bases of the junction left unmatched. The germline gives CDR1 DFQATT, CDR2 SNEGSKA (reference sequence). Here the CDR3 DNA reads TGCAGTGCCCCCGGGACAGTTGACTATGGCTACACCTTC. This translates into CSAPGTVDYGYTF.

This clonotype was picked up many times. V gene TRBV24-1 combines with J gene TRBJ1-2; D call uncertain. Germline lookup yields CDR1 KGHDR and CDR2 SFDVKD. CDR3 size: 12 residues. V lost 5 bases and J 4 bases, leaving 7 bases between the germline ends. The CDR3 DNA reads TGTGCCACCAGTGGTGGCCCCTATGGCTACACCTTC. This gives the protein CATSGGPYGYTF.

This clonotype was observed many times. V usage is TRBV2 and J usage is TRBJ1-6; a weak D match, TRBD1 (6 bases). V was cut by 6 bases and J by 7 bases, with 19 bases left in between. The CDR3 totals 16 residues. Germline CDR1 and CDR2: SNHLY and FYNNEI. Here the CDR3 DNA reads TGTGCCAGCAGGTCGACAGGTTTTCGAGAAAATTCACCCCTCCACTTT. Residues: CASRSTGFRENSPLHF.

A few counts support this clonotype. V and J are TRBV7-6 and TRBJ2-2; 14 bases are a match to TRBD2. Germline trimming cut 3 bases from V and 7 bases from J; bases unmatched to any gene: 10. Germline V gene lookup returns CDR1 SGHVS and CDR2 FNYEAQ. This CDR3 comprises 18 residues. The DNA for the CDR3 is TGTGCCAGCAGCTTGGGCGGGACTAGCGGGGGCCCAATCGGGGAGCTGTTTTTT. Amino acid sequence: CASSLGGTSGGPIGELFF.

This clonotype was picked up a small number of times. The chain carries TRBV19 and TRBJ2-5, with a possible D match to TRBD2 (5 bases). V gave up 7 bases and J gave up 4 bases, with 7 bases separating them. In germline, CDR1 is LNHDA, CDR2 SQIVND (reference sequence). There are 11 residues in the CDR3. The CDR3 region is CASKAAETQYF. In nucleotides, the CDR3 is TGTGCCAGTAAAGCGGCAGAGACCCAGTACTTC.

This clonotype was counted many times. This chain uses TRBV7-7 with TRBJ1-5, with D unresolved. V was cut by 1 base and J by 6 bases, with 7 bases left in between. This CDR3 is built from 13 residues. The germline V gene encodes CDR1 SSHAT and CDR2 FNYEAQ (reference sequence). CDR3 in DNA: TGTGCCAGCAGCTTAGGTTCAGGTCAGCCCCAGCATTTT. This translates into CASSLGSGQPQHF. The whole variable domain, filled in from reference TRBV7-7 and TRBJ1-5, reads GAGVSQSPRYKVTKRGQDVTLRCDPISSHATLYWYQQALGQGPEFLTYFNYEAQPDKSGLPSDRFSAERPEGSISTLTIQRTEQRDSAMYRCASSLGSGQPQHFGDGTRLSIL.

This clonotype occurred many times. At one end, the junction sequence differs from germline, possibly due to a read error. This chain connects TRBV24-1 to TRBJ2-3, with D unresolved. This CDR3 spans 13 amino acids. Germline lookup yields CDR1 KGHDR and CDR2 SFDVKD. The CDR3: CATRDLGTDTQYF. The DNA for the CDR3 is TGTGCCACCCGTGATTTAGGCACAGATACGCAGTATTTT.

V is TRBV6-5 and J is TRBJ2-5; possible D gene TRBD1, 5 bases. Germline lookup yields CDR1 MNHEY and CDR2 SVGAGI. The CDR3 length is 13 residues. The V end lost 2 bases, the J end lost 7 bases, and 11 bases lay between the germline ends. In DNA, the CDR3 is TGTGCCAGCAGTTACGGGGCCCGAGGGACCCAGTACTTC. It encodes CASSYGARGTQYF.

This clonotype was recorded many times. This chain links TRBV6-1 with TRBJ2-7, with D tentatively TRBD1 (5 bases). CDR1 and CDR2 (germline): MNHNS, SASEGT. V lost 6 bases and J lost 3, with 12 bases in between. CDR3 size: 13 residues. CDR3 sequence: CASRTGAGYEQYF. In nucleotides, the CDR3 is TGTGCCAGCAGAACTGGGGCCGGCTACGAGCAGTACTTC.

This clonotype occurred many times. The chain couples TRBV18 to TRBJ2-5; D gene ambiguous. Deletions cut 7 bases from V and 2 bases from J, with 14 bases between. CDR3 length equals 14 residues. CDR1 and CDR2 from the germline V gene are KGHSH and LQKENI. This CDR3 reads CASFTGQVQETQYF. The CDR3 DNA is TGTGCCAGCTTCACCGGCCAGGTGCAAGAGACCCAGTACTTC. Filled out from reference TRBV18 and TRBJ2-5, the complete variable domain reads NAGVMQNPRHLVRRRGQEARLRCSPMKGHSHVYWYRQLPEEGLKFMVYLQKENIIDESGMPKERFSAEFPKEGPSILRIQQVVRGDSAAYFCASFTGQVQETQYFGPGTRLLVL.

In this sample, this clonotype turned up many times. The chain is built from TRBV6-1 and TRBJ1-1; 7 bases are shared with TRBD1. This CDR3 has 14 amino acids. Looked up from germline, CDR1 is MNHNS and CDR2 is SASEGT. The V gene end was trimmed by 5 bases and the J gene end by 1 base; junction bases not matched to a gene: 4. The chain's CDR3 is CASSPDRANTEAFF. In nucleotides, the CDR3 is TGTGCCAGCAGTCCCGACAGGGCGAACACTGAAGCTTTCTTT.

This clonotype was seen repeatedly, ten times or more. This chain links TRBV6-5 with TRBJ2-7; the D is unclear. The CDR3 extends over 13 amino acids. Germline values: CDR1 MNHEY, CDR2 SVGAGI. Trimming took 0 bases from V and 5 from J, leaving 8 bases between them. The DNA for the CDR3 is TGTGCCAGCAGTTACTCGACTCCCGACGAGCAGTACTTC. Translated: CASSYSTPDEQYF.

This clonotype has ten or more counts. The chain uses TRBV6-2 or TRBV6-3 and TRBJ2-2; no definite D call. V lost 5 bases and J lost 5, with 27 bases in between. CDR3 length: 19 amino acids. Germline V gene sequence: CDR1 MNHEY, CDR2 SVGEGT. Written as DNA, the CDR3 is TGTGCCAGCAGTACGCTCCTGCCCGGTCCAGGTCACGGAACCGGGGAGCTGTTTTTT. Translation: CASSTLLPGPGHGTGELFF.

This clonotype was counted at least ten times. V usage is TRBV20-1 and J usage is TRBJ1-1, with D possibly matching TRBD1 (6 bases). The CDR3 contains 14 residues. Trimming removed 2 bases from V and 6 bases from J, with 16 bases in between. Germline values: CDR1 DFQATT, CDR2 SNEGSKA (reference sequence). DNA of the CDR3: TGCAGTGCTAGATCTAAAACAGGGTACTCTGAAGCTTTCTTT. Residues: CSARSKTGYSEAFF.